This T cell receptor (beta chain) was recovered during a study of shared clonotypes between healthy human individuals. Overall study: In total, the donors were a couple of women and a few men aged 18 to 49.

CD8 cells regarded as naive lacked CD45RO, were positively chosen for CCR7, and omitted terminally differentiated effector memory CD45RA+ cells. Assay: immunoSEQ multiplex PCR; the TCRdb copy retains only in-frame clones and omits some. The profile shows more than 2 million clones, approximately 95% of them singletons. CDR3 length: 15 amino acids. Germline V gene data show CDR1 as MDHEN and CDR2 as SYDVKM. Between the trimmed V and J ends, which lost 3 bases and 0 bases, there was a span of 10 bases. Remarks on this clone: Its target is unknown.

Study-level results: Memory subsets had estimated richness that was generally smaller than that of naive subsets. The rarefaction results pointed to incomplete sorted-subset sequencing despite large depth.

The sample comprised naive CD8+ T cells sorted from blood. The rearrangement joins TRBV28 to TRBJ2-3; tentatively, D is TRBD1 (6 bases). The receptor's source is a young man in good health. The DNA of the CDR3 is TGTGCCAGCAGTTTTGGGACAACTAGCACAGATACGCAGTATTTT. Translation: CASSFGTTSTDTQYF.